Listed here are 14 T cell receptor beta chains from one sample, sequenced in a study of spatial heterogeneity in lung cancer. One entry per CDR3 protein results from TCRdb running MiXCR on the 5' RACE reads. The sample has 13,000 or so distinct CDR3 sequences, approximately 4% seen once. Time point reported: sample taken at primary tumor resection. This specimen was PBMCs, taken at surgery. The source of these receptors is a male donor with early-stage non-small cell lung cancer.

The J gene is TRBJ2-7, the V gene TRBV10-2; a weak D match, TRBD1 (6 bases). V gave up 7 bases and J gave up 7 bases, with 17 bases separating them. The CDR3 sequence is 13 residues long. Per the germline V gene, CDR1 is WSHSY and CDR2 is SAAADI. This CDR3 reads CASTPGQRLEQYF. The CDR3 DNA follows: TGCGCCAGCACCCCGGGACAACGGTTGGAGCAGTACTTC.

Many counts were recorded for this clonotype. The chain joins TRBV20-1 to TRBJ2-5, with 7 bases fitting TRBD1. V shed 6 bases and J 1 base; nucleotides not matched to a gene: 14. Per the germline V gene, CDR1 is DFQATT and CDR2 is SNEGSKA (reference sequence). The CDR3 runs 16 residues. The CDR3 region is CSALNLRQGIQETQYF. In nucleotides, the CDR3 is TGCAGTGCCCTCAATCTTAGACAGGGAATCCAAGAGACCCAGTACTTC.

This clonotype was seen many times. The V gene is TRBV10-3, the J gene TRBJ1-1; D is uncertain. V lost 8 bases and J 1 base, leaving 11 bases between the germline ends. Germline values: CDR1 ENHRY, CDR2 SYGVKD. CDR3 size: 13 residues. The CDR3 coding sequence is TGTGCCATCTCGGGGTGGGAGAACACTGAAGCTTTCTTT. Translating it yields CAISGWENTEAFF.

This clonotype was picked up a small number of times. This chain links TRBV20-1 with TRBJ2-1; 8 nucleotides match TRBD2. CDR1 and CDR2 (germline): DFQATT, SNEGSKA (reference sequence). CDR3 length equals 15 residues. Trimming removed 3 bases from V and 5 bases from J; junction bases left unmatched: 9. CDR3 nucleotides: TGCAGTGCTAGGTCGGGAGGGCCACGAGACAATGAGCAGTTCTTC. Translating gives CSARSGGPRDNEQFF.

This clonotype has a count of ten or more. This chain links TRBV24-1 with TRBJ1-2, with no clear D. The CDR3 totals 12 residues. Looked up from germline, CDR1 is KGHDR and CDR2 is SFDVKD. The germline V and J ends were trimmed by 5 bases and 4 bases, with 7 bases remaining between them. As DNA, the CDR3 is TGTGCCACCAGTGGCCAGTCCTATGGCTACACCTTC. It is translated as CATSGQSYGYTF.

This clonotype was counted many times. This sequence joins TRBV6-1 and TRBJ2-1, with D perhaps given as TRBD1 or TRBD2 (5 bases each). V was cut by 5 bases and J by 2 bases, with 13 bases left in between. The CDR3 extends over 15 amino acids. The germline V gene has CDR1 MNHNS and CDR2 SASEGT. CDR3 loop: CASSTGTPAYNEQFF. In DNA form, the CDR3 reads TGTGCCAGCAGTACCGGGACCCCCGCCTACAATGAGCAGTTCTTC.

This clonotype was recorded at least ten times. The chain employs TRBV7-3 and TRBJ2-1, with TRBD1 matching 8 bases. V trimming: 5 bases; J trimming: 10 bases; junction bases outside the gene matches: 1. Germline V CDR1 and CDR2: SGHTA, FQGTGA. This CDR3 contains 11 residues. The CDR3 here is CASSAGGEQFF. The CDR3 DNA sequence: TGTGCCAGCAGCGCAGGGGGCGAGCAGTTCTTC.

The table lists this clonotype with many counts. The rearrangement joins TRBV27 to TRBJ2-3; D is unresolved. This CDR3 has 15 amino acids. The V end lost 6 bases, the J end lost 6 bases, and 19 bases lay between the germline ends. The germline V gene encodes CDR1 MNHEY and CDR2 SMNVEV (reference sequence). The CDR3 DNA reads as TGTGCCAGCAGCCCCTTCCCGGTCCTGCCGGATACGCAGTATTTT. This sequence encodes CASSPFPVLPDTQYF.

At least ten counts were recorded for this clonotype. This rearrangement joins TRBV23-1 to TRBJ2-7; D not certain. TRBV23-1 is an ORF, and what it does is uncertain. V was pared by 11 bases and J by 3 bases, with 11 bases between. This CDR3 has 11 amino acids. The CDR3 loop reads CALAPGYEQYF. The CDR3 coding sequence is TGCGCCTTAGCTCCGGGCTACGAGCAGTACTTC.

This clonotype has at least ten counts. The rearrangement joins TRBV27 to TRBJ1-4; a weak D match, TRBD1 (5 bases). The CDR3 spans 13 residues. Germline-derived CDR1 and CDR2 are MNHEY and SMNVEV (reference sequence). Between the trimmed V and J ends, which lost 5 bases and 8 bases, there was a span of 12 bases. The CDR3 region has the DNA TGTGCCAGCAGTCAAAGACAGTGGGAAAAACTGTTTTTT. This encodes CASSQRQWEKLFF.

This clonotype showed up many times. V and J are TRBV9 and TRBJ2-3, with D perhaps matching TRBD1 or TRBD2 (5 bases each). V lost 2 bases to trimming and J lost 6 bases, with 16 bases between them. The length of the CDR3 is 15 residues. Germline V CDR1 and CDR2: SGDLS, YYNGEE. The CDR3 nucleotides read TGTGCCAGCAGCGTTACTCCGGGACCCCCGGATACGCAGTATTTT. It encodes CASSVTPGPPDTQYF. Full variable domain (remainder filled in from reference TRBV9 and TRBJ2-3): DSGVTQTPKHLITATGQRVTLRCSPRSGDLSVYWYQQSLDQGLQFLIQYYNGEERAKGNILERFSAQQFPDLHSELNLSSLELGDSALYFCASSVTPGPPDTQYFGPGTRLTVL.

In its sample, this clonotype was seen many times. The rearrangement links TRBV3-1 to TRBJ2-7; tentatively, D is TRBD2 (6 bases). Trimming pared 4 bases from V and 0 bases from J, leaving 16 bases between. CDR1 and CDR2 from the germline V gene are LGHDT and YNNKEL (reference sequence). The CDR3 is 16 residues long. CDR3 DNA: TGTGCCAGCAGCCCCCAAGTGGGACTGAGCTCCTACGAGCAGTACTTC. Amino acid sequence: CASSPQVGLSSYEQYF.

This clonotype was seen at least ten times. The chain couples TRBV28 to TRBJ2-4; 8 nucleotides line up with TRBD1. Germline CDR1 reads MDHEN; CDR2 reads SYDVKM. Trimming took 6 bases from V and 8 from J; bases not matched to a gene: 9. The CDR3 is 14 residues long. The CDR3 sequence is CASSPDRVGDIQYF. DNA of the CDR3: TGTGCCAGCAGCCCGGACAGGGTAGGGGACATTCAGTACTTC.

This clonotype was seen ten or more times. CDR3 DNA: TGTGCCAGCAGCGTAGACCGTAACTATGGCTACACCTTC. Amino acids: CASSVDRNYGYTF. This chain links TRBV9 with TRBJ1-2; D gene unclear. Germline CDR1 and CDR2: SGDLS and YYNGEE. With 0 bases removed from V and 1 base from J, the gap between germline ends came to 4 bases. This CDR3 region has 13 residues.